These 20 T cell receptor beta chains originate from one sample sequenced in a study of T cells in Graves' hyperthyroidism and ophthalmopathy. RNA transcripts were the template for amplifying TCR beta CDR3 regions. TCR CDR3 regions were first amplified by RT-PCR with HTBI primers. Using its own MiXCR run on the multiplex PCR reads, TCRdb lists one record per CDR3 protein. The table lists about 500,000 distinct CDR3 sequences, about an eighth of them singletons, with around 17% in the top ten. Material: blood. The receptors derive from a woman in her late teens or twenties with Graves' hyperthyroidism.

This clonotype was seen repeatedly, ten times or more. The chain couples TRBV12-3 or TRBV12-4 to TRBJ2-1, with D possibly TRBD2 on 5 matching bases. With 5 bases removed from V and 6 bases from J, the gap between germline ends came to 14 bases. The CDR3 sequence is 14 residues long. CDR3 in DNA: TGTGCCAGCAGTCGTGTCGACGGGATCAATGAGCAGTTCTTC. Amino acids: CASSRVDGINEQFF.

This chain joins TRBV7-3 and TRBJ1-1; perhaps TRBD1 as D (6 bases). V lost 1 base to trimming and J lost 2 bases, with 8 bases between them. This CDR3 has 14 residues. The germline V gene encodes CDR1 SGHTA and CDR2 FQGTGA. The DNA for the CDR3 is TGTGCCAGCAGCTTAAAGGGACATAACACTGAAGCTTTCTTT. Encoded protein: CASSLKGHNTEAFF.

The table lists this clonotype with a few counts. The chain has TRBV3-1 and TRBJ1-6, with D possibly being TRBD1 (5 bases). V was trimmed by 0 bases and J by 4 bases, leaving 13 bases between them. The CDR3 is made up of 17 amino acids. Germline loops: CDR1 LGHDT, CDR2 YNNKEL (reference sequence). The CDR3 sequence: CASSQEWGAIYNSPLHF. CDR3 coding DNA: TGTGCCAGCAGCCAAGAGTGGGGCGCTATTTATAATTCACCCCTCCACTTT.

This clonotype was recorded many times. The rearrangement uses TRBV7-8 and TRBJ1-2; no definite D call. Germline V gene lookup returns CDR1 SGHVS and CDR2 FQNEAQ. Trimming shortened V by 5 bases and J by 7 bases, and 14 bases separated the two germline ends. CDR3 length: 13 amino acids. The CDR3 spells CASSPKVLPGYTF. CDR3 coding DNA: TGTGCCAGCAGCCCAAAGGTCCTCCCTGGCTACACCTTC. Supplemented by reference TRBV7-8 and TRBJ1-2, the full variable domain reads GAGVSQSPRYKVAKRGQDVALRCDPISGHVSLFWYQQALGQGPEFLTYFQNEAQLDKSGLPSDRFFAERPEGSVSTLKIQRTQQEDSAVYLCASSPKVLPGYTFGSGTRLTVV.

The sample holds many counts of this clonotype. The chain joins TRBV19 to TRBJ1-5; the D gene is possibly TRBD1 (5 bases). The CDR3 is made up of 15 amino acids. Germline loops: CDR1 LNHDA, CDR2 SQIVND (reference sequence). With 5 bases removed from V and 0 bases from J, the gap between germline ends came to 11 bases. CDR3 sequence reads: CASSSFQGSNQPQHF. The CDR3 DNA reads TGTGCCAGTAGTTCTTTTCAGGGTAGCAATCAGCCCCAGCATTTT.

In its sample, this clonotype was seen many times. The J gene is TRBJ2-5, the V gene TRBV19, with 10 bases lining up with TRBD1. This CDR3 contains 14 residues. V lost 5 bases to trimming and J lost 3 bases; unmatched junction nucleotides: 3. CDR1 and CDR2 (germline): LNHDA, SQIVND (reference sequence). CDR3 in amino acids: CASSGTGVKETQYF. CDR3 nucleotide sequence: TGTGCCAGTAGTGGGACAGGGGTGAAAGAGACCCAGTACTTC.

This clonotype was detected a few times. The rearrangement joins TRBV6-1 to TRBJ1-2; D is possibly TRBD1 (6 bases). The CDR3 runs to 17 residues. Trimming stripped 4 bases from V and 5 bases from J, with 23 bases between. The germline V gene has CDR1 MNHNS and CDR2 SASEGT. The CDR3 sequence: CASSVDPLTGAKYGYTF. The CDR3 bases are TGTGCCAGCAGTGTCGACCCCTTGACAGGTGCCAAGTATGGCTACACCTTC.

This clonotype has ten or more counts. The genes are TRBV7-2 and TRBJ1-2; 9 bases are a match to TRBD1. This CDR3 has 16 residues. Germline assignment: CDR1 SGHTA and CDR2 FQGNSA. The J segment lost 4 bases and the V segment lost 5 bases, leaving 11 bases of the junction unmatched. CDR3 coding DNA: TGTGCCAGCAGCGTACGACAGGGGGTCCGTGGCTATGGCTACACCTTC. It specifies CASSVRQGVRGYGYTF.

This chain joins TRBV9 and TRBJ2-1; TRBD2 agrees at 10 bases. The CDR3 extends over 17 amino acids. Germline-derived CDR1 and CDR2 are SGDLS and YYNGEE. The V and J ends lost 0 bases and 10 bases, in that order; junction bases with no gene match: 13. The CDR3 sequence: CASSVARASGSQGEQFF. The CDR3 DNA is TGTGCCAGCAGCGTAGCTAGGGCTAGCGGGAGTCAAGGGGAGCAGTTCTTC.

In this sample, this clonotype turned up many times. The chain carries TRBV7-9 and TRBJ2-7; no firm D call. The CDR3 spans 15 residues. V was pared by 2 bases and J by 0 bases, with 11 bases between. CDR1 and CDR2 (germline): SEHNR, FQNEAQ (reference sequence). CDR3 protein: CASSLRALSSYEQYF. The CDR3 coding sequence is TGTGCCAGCAGCTTACGGGCCTTAAGCTCCTACGAGCAGTACTTC.

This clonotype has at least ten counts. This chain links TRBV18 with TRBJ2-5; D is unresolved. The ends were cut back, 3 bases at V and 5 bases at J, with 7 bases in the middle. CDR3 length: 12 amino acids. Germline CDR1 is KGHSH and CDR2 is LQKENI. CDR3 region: CASSPYSETQYF. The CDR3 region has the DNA TGTGCCAGCTCACCGTATTCGGAGACCCAGTACTTC.

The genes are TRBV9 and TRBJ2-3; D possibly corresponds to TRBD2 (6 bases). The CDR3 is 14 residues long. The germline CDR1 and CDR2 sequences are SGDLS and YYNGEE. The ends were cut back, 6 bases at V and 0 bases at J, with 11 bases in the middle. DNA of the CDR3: TGTGCCAGCAAGCGCGGGGAGAGCACAGATACGCAGTATTTT. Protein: CASKRGESTDTQYF.

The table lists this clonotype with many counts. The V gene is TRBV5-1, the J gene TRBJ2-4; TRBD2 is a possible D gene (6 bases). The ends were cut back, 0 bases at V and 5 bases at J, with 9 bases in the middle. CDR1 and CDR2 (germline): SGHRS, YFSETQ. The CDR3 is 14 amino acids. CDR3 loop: CASSLEGGENIQYF. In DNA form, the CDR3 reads TGCGCCAGCAGCTTGGAAGGCGGGGAAAACATTCAGTACTTC.

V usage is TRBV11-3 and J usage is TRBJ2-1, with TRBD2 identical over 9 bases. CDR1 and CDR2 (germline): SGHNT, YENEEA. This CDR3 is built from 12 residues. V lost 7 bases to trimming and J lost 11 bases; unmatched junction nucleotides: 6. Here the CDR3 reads CASTILAGKQFF. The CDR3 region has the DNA TGTGCCAGCACAATTCTAGCGGGAAAGCAGTTCTTC.

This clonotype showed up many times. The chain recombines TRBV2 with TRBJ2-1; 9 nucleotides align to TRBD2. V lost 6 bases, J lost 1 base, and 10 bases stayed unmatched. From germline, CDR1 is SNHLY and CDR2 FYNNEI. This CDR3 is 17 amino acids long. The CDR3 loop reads CASSTETTSGSYNEQFF. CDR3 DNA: TGTGCCAGCAGCACCGAAACCACTAGCGGGTCCTACAATGAGCAGTTCTTC. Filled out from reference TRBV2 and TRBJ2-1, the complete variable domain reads EPEVTQTPSHQVTQMGQEVILRCVPISNHLYFYWYRQILGQKVEFLVSFYNNEISEKSEIFDDQFSVERPDGSNFTLKIRSTKLEDSAMYFCASSTETTSGSYNEQFFGPGTRLTVL.

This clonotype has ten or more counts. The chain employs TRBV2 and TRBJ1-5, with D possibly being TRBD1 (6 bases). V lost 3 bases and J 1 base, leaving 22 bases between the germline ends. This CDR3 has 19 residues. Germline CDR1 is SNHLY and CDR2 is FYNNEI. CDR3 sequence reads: CASSDGRQVMRGSNQPQHF. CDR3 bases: TGTGCCAGCAGTGACGGGAGACAGGTTATGCGGGGAAGCAATCAGCCCCAGCATTTT.

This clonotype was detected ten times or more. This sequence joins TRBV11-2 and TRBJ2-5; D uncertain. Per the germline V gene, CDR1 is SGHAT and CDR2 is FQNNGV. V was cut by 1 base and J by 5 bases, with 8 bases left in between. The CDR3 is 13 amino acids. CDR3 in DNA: TGTGCCAGCAGCTTAGGGCCTAGGGAGACCCAGTACTTC. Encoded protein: CASSLGPRETQYF.

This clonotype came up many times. The CDR3, as DNA: TGTGCCAGCAGCCGGCACTATGGCTACACCTTC. Amino acid sequence: CASSRHYGYTF. V gene TRBV12-3 or TRBV12-4 combines with J gene TRBJ1-2; no clear D. There are 11 residues in the CDR3. Trimming cost V 6 bases and J 3 bases, with 5 bases left between them.

The CDR3 loop reads CSGAGTSTGELFF. The DNA of the CDR3 is TGCAGTGGGGCCGGGACCTCCACCGGGGAGCTGTTTTTT. The chain carries TRBV20-1 and TRBJ2-2; D possibly matches TRBD1 or TRBD2 (5 bases each). CDR3 length equals 13 residues. The V gene lost 7 bases and the J gene lost 4 bases, with 13 bases spanning the gap. Germline loops: CDR1 DFQATT, CDR2 SNEGSKA (reference sequence).

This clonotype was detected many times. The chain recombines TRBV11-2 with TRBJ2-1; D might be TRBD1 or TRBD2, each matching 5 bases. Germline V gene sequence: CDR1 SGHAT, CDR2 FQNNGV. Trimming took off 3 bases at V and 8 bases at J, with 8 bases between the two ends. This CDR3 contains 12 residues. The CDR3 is CASSLRGDEQFF. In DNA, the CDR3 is TGTGCCAGCAGCTTGAGGGGTGATGAGCAGTTCTTC. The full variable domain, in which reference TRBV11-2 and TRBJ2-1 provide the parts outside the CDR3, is EAGVAQSPRYKIIEKRQSVAFWCNPISGHATLYWYQQILGQGPKLLIQFQNNGVVDDSQLPKDRFSAERLKGVDSTLKIQPAKLEDSAVYLCASSLRGDEQFFGPGTRLTVL.